The entry below gives a single T cell receptor (beta chain) sequence along with its context. Its antigen is not identified. Trimming stripped 2 bases from V and 8 bases from J, with 7 bases between. The CDR3 covers 12 residues. The V gene's germline CDR1 is MDHEN and CDR2 SYDVKM. This record comes from a study of response to subunit inactivated influenza vaccine. Each CDR3 protein gets one entry after TCRdb re-called the RT-PCR reads with MiXCR. The sample consists of fewer than 700,000 distinct CDR3 sequences, over 10% of them appearing once. Notes on the study in general: Researchers suggested that each seasonal influenza vaccination recruits few new T cells.

Sequenced here: PBMCs from blood, sampled roughly 46 days after vaccination. The rearrangement links TRBV28 to TRBJ2-1; D is unclear. The sequence derives from a man aged 45-65 years who received an inactivated influenza vaccine. The CDR3 reads CASSLRDYEQFF. The CDR3 DNA sequence: TGTGCCAGCAGTTTACGAGATTATGAGCAGTTCTTC.